The 10 T cell receptor beta chains presented below share a single source sample, sequenced in a study of blood T cell repertoires in COVID-19 (dated by TCRdb to about 2020). Libraries were built with the immunoSEQ multiplex PCR assay. TCRdb retrieved this table from immuneACCESS and kept in-frame rearrangements only. Not all clones are present; in checked studies, unresolved V genes account for under half, and no reason is known for the remainder. The sample has 200,000 or so clones on record, about four fifths of them singletons. About 2% of the sample is held by the ten biggest clonotypes. The sample taken for sequencing was PBMCs or T cells enriched from blood (not recorded which). Receptor source: a man in his sixties who had recovered from COVID-19.

A few counts support this clone. V usage is TRBV12-3 or TRBV12-4 and J usage is TRBJ1-2; no reliable D call. Trimming took 3 bases from V and 12 from J, leaving 14 bases between them. The CDR3 loop spans 12 amino acids. The CDR3 sequence: CASSFEGLGHTF. The CDR3 DNA reads TGTGCCAGCAGTTTCGAGGGCCTGGGTCACACCTTC.

V gene TRBV19 combines with J gene TRBJ1-1; maybe TRBD1 (5 bases). V was shortened by 4 bases and J by 1 base, with 7 bases between the two germline ends. The CDR3 has 13 amino acids. From germline, CDR1 is LNHDA and CDR2 SQIVND (reference sequence). CDR3 sequence: CASSNTGNTEAFF. CDR3 bases: TGTGCCAGTAGTAACACAGGGAACACTGAAGCTTTCTTT.

The CDR3, as DNA: TGTGCCAGCAGCTTAGCCAGGGGGAGCACTGAAGCTTTCTTT. Protein sequence: CASSLARGSTEAFF. V is TRBV11-3 and J is TRBJ1-1, with 7 bases that match TRBD1. J gave up 4 bases and V 1 base, and 3 bases lay outside the gene matches. Germline CDR1 and CDR2: SGHNT and YENEEA. This CDR3 has 14 amino acids. Full variable domain (outside the CDR3, taken from reference TRBV11-3 and TRBJ1-1): EAGVVQSPRYKIIEKKQPVAFWCNPISGHNTLYWYLQNLGQGPELLIRYENEEAVDDSQLPKDRFSAERLKGVDSTLKIQPAELGDSAVYLCASSLARGSTEAFFGQGTRLTVV.

The chain uses TRBV19 and TRBJ1-5, with D unresolved. Germline CDR1 is LNHDA and CDR2 is SQIVND (reference sequence). The CDR3 loop spans 13 amino acids. V was clipped by 5 bases and J by 4 bases, with 9 bases between them. The CDR3 nucleotides read TGTGCCAGTAGTCCGGTGATTAATCAGCCCCAGCATTTT. Translating it yields CASSPVINQPQHF.

The V call is TRBV4-2, the J call TRBJ2-1; TRBD2 matches 8 bases. Germline V CDR1 and CDR2: LGHNA, YNFKEQ. The trim removed 1 base at V and 3 bases at J, leaving 2 bases unmatched. There are 15 residues in the CDR3. The chain's CDR3 is CASSQVGGGYNEQFF. The DNA of the CDR3 is TGTGCCAGCAGCCAAGTCGGGGGGGGCTACAATGAGCAGTTCTTC.

The chain employs TRBV15 and TRBJ2-2; no reliable D call. The CDR3 covers 15 residues. The V end lost 3 bases, the J end lost 1 base, and 9 bases lay between the germline ends. Germline V gives CDR1 LNHNV, CDR2 YYDKDF (reference sequence). The CDR3 spells CATSRPTGNTGELFF. The CDR3 nucleotides are TGTGCCACCAGCAGGCCTACGGGGAACACCGGGGAGCTGTTTTTT.

The chain uses TRBV2 and TRBJ2-3; 10 bases match TRBD1. CDR1 SNHLY and CDR2 FYNNEI come from the germline V gene. V lost 6 bases, J lost 3 bases, and 21 bases stayed unmatched. The CDR3 has 20 amino acids. The CDR3 loop is CASRRPPHRDRGSTTDTQYF. The CDR3 DNA is TGTGCCAGCAGAAGACCCCCTCACCGGGACAGGGGTAGCACAACAGATACGCAGTATTTT.

The rearrangement links TRBV7-9 to TRBJ2-1; 11 bases are a match to TRBD2. Trimming cost V 5 bases and J 5 bases; bases outside gene matches: 8. Per the germline V gene, CDR1 is SEHNR and CDR2 is FQNEAQ (reference sequence). The CDR3 is 16 residues long. The CDR3 DNA is TGTGCCAGCAGCCGTCTAACTAGCGGGGGAGACAATGAGCAGTTCTTC. Protein sequence: CASSRLTSGGDNEQFF.

The rearrangement joins TRBV27 to TRBJ1-4; D is possibly TRBD1 (6 bases). Germline CDR1 MNHEY, CDR2 SMNVEV (reference sequence). The CDR3 sequence is 15 residues long. With 5 bases removed from V and 5 bases from J, the gap between germline ends came to 15 bases. The CDR3 nucleotides read TGTGCCAGCAGTGACCACAGGGTAGGGAATGAAAAACTGTTTTTT. Protein sequence: CASSDHRVGNEKLFF.

This clone showed up just once. This chain uses TRBV5-1 with TRBJ1-6, with D uncertain. CDR1 SGHRS and CDR2 YFSETQ come from the germline V gene. This CDR3 region has 16 residues. The germline V and J ends were trimmed by 2 bases and 7 bases, with 16 bases remaining between them. CDR3 coding DNA: TGCGCCAGCAGCTTCAATGGCCAGGTCTCAAATTCACCCCTCCACTTT. Its protein is CASSFNGQVSNSPLHF.